Detailed here is one T cell receptor (beta chain). The antigen is unknown. The CDR3 loop spans 14 amino acids. V was trimmed by 2 bases and J by 4 bases, leaving 14 bases between them. CDR1 is GTSNPN, CDR2 SVGIG, per germline (reference sequence). Data came from immunoSEQ multiplex PCR; TCRdb stores just in-frame clones and leaves some out. The profile covers 85,000 or so clones, with under 95% appearing a single time and around a tenth taken by the ten largest. This specimen belongs to a study of T cell responses to AZD1222 COVID-19 vaccine. Study-wide points: Regions 160-218 and 743-854 held dominance among vaccine-associated CD4 TCRs, which spanned spike. Reportedly, nearly half of unique spike TCRs recognized epitopes outside B.1.351/B.1.1.7 mutations. Baseline serostatus was positive in only a handful of AZD1222 recipients.

The receptor was derived from an adult who received the AZD1222 COVID-19 vaccine. The J gene is TRBJ1-1, the V gene TRBV30; D may be TRBD1 (6 bases). This specimen consisted of peripheral blood, obtained 28 days after the second AZD1222 dose. The CDR3 nucleotides read TGTGCCTGGAGTCCGAAGGCAGGGGCCACTGAAGCTTTCTTT. Translated: CAWSPKAGATEAFF.